A single sample is the source of the 23 T cell receptor beta chains below, sequenced in a study of identical twins. TCRdb independently ran MiXCR on the 5' RACE reads; one entry per CDR3 protein. The table records roughly 710,000 distinct CDR3 sequences, over 5% of them present only once. The specimen sequenced was naive T cells sorted from blood. The receptor source for this set is a man aged 18-30 years in good health.

There are a few counts of this clonotype. The chain employs TRBV13 and TRBJ2-1, with D hard to call. Germline CDR1 PRHDT, CDR2 FYEKMQ (reference sequence). This CDR3 has 17 residues. V lost 0 bases to trimming and J lost 0 bases, with 12 bases between them. The chain's CDR3 is CASSLGGGPSSYNEQFF. The CDR3 DNA is TGTGCCAGCAGCTTAGGAGGTGGCCCGAGCTCCTACAATGAGCAGTTCTTC.

This clonotype was recorded many times. V gene TRBV24-1 combines with J gene TRBJ2-2; D might be TRBD1 (6 bases). V was shortened by 7 bases and J by 6 bases, with 14 bases between the two germline ends. CDR1 and CDR2 from the germline V gene are KGHDR and SFDVKD. This CDR3 is 14 amino acids long. Written as DNA, the CDR3 is TGTGCCACCAGAAAAACAGGGCCGGCCGGGGAGCTGTTTTTT. Its translation: CATRKTGPAGELFF.

This clonotype was found many times. The chain is built from TRBV4-2 and TRBJ1-6; maybe TRBD1 (6 bases). The CDR3 length is 13 residues. Germline loops: CDR1 LGHNA, CDR2 YNFKEQ. The germline V and J ends were trimmed by 1 base and 12 bases, with 10 bases remaining between them. CDR3: CASSQVQGLPLHF. The CDR3 DNA reads as TGTGCCAGCAGCCAAGTACAGGGTTTACCCCTCCACTTT.

This clonotype was counted a few times. V gene TRBV6-1 combines with J gene TRBJ2-3, with TRBD2 matching over 12 bases. Germline V gene data show CDR1 as MNHNS and CDR2 as SASEGT. The CDR3 sequence is 16 residues long. The V gene end was trimmed by 8 bases and the J gene end by 2 bases; junction bases not matched to a gene: 8. As DNA, the CDR3 is TGTGCCAGCTCCCGACTAGCGGGAGCGAACACAGATACGCAGTATTTT. It specifies CASSRLAGANTDTQYF.

This clonotype was observed many times. V is TRBV4-1 and J is TRBJ2-1; unclear D gene. Trimming pared 2 bases from V and 8 bases from J, leaving 10 bases between. CDR1 and CDR2 (germline): MGHRA, YSYEKL. The CDR3 covers 13 residues. CDR3 DNA sequence: TGCGCCAGCAGCCAACTCTTGTGGGATGAGCAGTTCTTC. Residues: CASSQLLWDEQFF.

The table lists this clonotype with many counts. V gene TRBV6-5 combines with J gene TRBJ2-5; 9 bases are shared with TRBD2. Trimming took 2 bases from V and 4 from J; bases not matched to a gene: 5. The length of the CDR3 is 15 residues. Germline V CDR1 and CDR2: MNHEY, SVGAGI. In nucleotides, the CDR3 is TGTGCCAGCAGTTACCTTAGCGGGAGCGGAGAGACCCAGTACTTC. This gives the protein CASSYLSGSGETQYF.

The chain couples TRBV12-3 or TRBV12-4 to TRBJ2-1; 12 bases match TRBD2. V lost 6 bases, J lost 8 bases, and 11 bases stayed unmatched. This CDR3 has 16 amino acids. The CDR3 spells CASSLNLAGGIYEQFF. In nucleotides, the CDR3 is TGTGCCAGCAGCTTAAACCTAGCGGGAGGGATCTATGAGCAGTTCTTC.

Ten or more counts support this clonotype. The gene calls are TRBV7-2 and TRBJ1-5; TRBD1 aligns across 9 bases. CDR1 SGHTA and CDR2 FQGNSA come from the germline V gene. CDR3 length: 12 residues. V was pared by 4 bases and J by 9 bases, with 1 base of the junction left unmatched. The chain's CDR3 is CASSSTGGPQHF. CDR3 DNA: TGTGCCAGCAGCTCGACAGGGGGGCCCCAGCATTTT.

CDR3: CATFGAGGAYEQYF. The CDR3 DNA is TGTGCCACCTTCGGGGCTGGGGGCGCATACGAGCAGTACTTC. The chain links TRBV18 to TRBJ2-7, with D possibly being TRBD1 (6 bases). V gave up 10 bases and J gave up 4 bases, with 20 bases separating them. Germline CDR1 reads KGHSH; CDR2 reads LQKENI. The CDR3 is made up of 14 amino acids.

This clonotype was observed a handful of times. The rearrangement joins TRBV7-8 to TRBJ2-1; D possibly corresponds to TRBD2 (6 bases). Trimming removed 0 bases from V and 8 bases from J, with 17 bases in between. Germline V gene lookup returns CDR1 SGHVS and CDR2 FQNEAQ. The CDR3 is made up of 16 amino acids. CDR3 sequence: CASSLALWDSTDEQFF. CDR3 DNA: TGTGCCAGCAGCTTAGCGCTTTGGGACTCGACGGATGAGCAGTTCTTC.

This clonotype was seen repeatedly, ten times or more. The chain couples TRBV5-1 to TRBJ2-1; tentatively, D is TRBD1 (5 bases). V dropped 1 base and J dropped 7 bases, with 12 bases sitting between them. The CDR3 has 14 residues. Germline lookup yields CDR1 SGHRS and CDR2 YFSETQ. The CDR3 protein is CASSLRQGRNEQFF. CDR3 nucleotides: TGCGCCAGCAGCTTGAGGCAGGGTCGGAATGAGCAGTTCTTC. Full variable domain (missing parts from reference TRBV5-1 and TRBJ2-1): KAGVTQTPRYLIKTRGQQVTLSCSPISGHRSVSWYQQTPGQGLQFLFEYFSETQRNKGNFPGRFSGRQFSNSRSEMNVSTLELGDSALYLCASSLRQGRNEQFFGPGTRLTVL.

There are many counts of this clonotype. The chain couples TRBV11-2 to TRBJ1-1; D may be TRBD1 (5 bases). The CDR3 runs 16 residues. Looked up from germline, CDR1 is SGHAT and CDR2 is FQNNGV. Trimming stripped 2 bases from V and 3 bases from J, with 16 bases between. As DNA, the CDR3 is TGTGCCAGCAGCTTATTTGGGGACTTGGAGTACACTGAAGCTTTCTTT. It translates to CASSLFGDLEYTEAFF.

This chain connects TRBV20-1 to TRBJ2-5, with TRBD1 matching over 9 bases. The CDR3 runs to 15 residues. Trimming took 6 bases from V and 2 from J; bases not matched to a gene: 10. Germline V gene data show CDR1 as DFQATT and CDR2 as SNEGSKA (reference sequence). CDR3 amino acids: CSALPGQGSQETQYF. The CDR3 DNA reads TGCAGTGCCCTTCCGGGACAGGGTTCTCAAGAGACCCAGTACTTC.

This clonotype was seen many times. The rearrangement joins TRBV12-3 or TRBV12-4 to TRBJ1-2; D gene unclear. The CDR3 runs to 14 residues. V was pared by 1 base and J by 3 bases, with 9 bases between. CDR3 protein: CASSLGQKDYGYTF. The CDR3 DNA follows: TGTGCCAGCAGTTTAGGGCAGAAGGACTATGGCTACACCTTC.

This clonotype came up a few times. CDR3 residues: CASSLNQRGGYTF. For the CDR3, the DNA is TGTGCCAGCAGCTTAAATCAGCGGGGCGGCTACACCTTC. The chain recombines TRBV7-9 with TRBJ1-2; tentative D call: TRBD1 (5 bases). Trimming took 2 bases from V and 8 from J, leaving 12 bases between them. CDR3 length equals 13 residues. Germline assignment: CDR1 SEHNR and CDR2 FQNEAQ (reference sequence).

This clonotype was observed many times. This rearrangement joins TRBV10-1 to TRBJ2-7, with unresolved D. This CDR3 has 12 residues. Trimming left V 7 bases short and J 0 bases short, with 7 bases between. Germline CDR1 is WNHNN and CDR2 is SYGVQD (reference sequence). As DNA, the CDR3 is TGCGCCAGCAAGGTCCTCTCCTACGAGCAGTACGTC. Translated: CASKVLSYEQYV.

This clonotype has at least ten counts. The chain carries TRBV12-3 or TRBV12-4 and TRBJ1-1, with unresolved D. This CDR3 is 12 amino acids long. V was trimmed by 5 bases and J by 11 bases, leaving 15 bases between them. The CDR3 reads CASSPALVGAFF. The CDR3 region has the DNA TGTGCCAGCAGTCCCGCCCTCGTGGGGGCTTTCTTT.

The chain recombines TRBV29-1 with TRBJ2-7, with 8 bases identical to TRBD2. In germline, CDR1 is SQVTM, CDR2 ANQGSEA. This CDR3 has 12 residues. Trimming at V came to 4 bases and at J to 6 bases, leaving 5 bases not matched to a gene. CDR3 bases: TGCAGCGTTGCCGGGGGGGCGGGCGAGCAGTACGTC. Translation gives CSVAGGAGEQYV.

As concerns this clonotype: A junction end diverges from the germline sequence, so it may reflect a read error. V usage is TRBV10-3 and J usage is TRBJ2-1; TRBD2 aligns across 9 bases. The germline V gene encodes CDR1 ENHRY and CDR2 SYGVKD. The CDR3 contains 14 residues. The CDR3 spells CAISGASGTGEQFF. The CDR3 nucleotides read TGTGCCATTAGTGGGGCTAGCGGGACGGGTGAGCAGTTCTTC.

This rearrangement joins TRBV5-6 to TRBJ1-2; 8 positions match TRBD1. This CDR3 is 14 amino acids long. V was clipped by 8 bases and J by 4 bases; unmatched bases: 10. Germline V gene data show CDR1 as SGHDT and CDR2 as YYEEEE. In nucleotides, the CDR3 is TGTGCCAGTACACCAACCGACAGGGGCTATGGCTACACCTTC. Encoded protein: CASTPTDRGYGYTF.

This clonotype was counted a few times. The chain links TRBV3-1 to TRBJ2-6, with TRBD1 as a possible D gene (6 bases). The CDR3 has 18 residues. Per germline, CDR1 LGHDT and CDR2 YNNKEL (reference sequence). V was trimmed by 1 base and J by 0 bases, leaving 13 bases between them. CDR3 sequence reads: CASSQVWGLSSGANVLTF. The CDR3 nucleotides read TGTGCCAGCAGCCAAGTATGGGGGCTGAGCTCTGGGGCCAACGTCCTGACTTTC.

This clonotype was detected ten times or more. This chain links TRBV10-3 with TRBJ2-3, with TRBD2 matching 8 bases. The CDR3 is made up of 16 amino acids. Germline V gene data show CDR1 as ENHRY and CDR2 as SYGVKD. J lost 2 bases, V lost 0 bases, and 4 bases had no gene match. CDR3 in amino acids: CAISESSGSTTDTQYF. The CDR3 DNA reads as TGTGCCATCAGTGAGTCAAGCGGGAGTACCACAGATACGCAGTATTTT.

The gene calls are TRBV5-1 and TRBJ2-5, with D possibly TRBD2 on 6 matching bases. The germline gives CDR1 SGHRS, CDR2 YFSETQ. The V and J ends lost 0 bases and 5 bases respectively, with 11 bases between them. This CDR3 comprises 14 residues. Here the CDR3 reads CASSLAAGMETQYF. The DNA for the CDR3 is TGCGCCAGCAGCTTGGCCGCGGGAATGGAGACCCAGTACTTC.